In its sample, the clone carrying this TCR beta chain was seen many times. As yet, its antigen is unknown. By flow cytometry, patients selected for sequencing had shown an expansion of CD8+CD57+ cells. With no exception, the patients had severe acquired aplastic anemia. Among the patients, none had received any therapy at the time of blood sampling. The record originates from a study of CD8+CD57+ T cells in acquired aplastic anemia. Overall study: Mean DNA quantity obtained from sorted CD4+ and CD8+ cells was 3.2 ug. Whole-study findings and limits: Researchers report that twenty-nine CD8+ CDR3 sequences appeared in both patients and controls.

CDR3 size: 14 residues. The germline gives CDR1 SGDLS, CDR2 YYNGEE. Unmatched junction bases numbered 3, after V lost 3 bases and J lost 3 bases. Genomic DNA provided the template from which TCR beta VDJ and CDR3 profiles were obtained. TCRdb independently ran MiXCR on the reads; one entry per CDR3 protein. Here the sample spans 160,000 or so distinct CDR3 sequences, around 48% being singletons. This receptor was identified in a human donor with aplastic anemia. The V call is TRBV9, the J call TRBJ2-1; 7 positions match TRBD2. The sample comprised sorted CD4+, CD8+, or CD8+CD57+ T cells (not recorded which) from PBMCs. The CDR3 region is CASSGGRVYNEQFF. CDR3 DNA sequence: TGTGCCAGCAGCGGAGGGAGGGTCTACAATGAGCAGTTCTTC.